What follows describes a single T cell receptor beta chain. The antigen is undetermined. Other nucleotide sequences from this sample produce the same CDR3. This entry belongs to a study of shared clonotypes between healthy human individuals. Regarding the study as a whole: For sorted subsets, rarefaction showed incomplete sequencing despite large depth.

Sequencing was performed with immunoSEQ multiplex PCR; in TCRdb, only in-frame clones are kept and a portion is missing. The sample holds about 1 million clones; around 75% are singletons and the top ten take 1.5%. Germline V gene lookup returns CDR1 LNHDA and CDR2 SQIVND (reference sequence). This CDR3 comprises 12 residues. V dropped 8 bases and J dropped 4 bases, with 11 bases sitting between them. The sequence was collected from a man in his late teens or twenties in good health. The genes are TRBV19 and TRBJ1-1; D is ambiguous. The sequencing input was memory CD4+ T cells sorted from blood. Subset here: CD45RA-negative fraction. CDR3 sequence reads: CASFRGSTEAFF. In DNA form, the CDR3 reads TGTGCCAGTTTCCGGGGAAGCACTGAAGCTTTCTTT.